Following are 27 T cell receptor beta chains from one sample sequenced in a study of cytomegalovirus exposure and HLA in healthy donors. Primers: 60 Vbeta forward and 13 Jbeta reverse. Measured with immunoSEQ multiplex PCR; TCRdb has only the in-frame clones, and not every one. The repertoire holds 120,000 or so clones, with less than 80% as singletons. Sequenced material: PBMCs. The receptors stem from a woman aged 50 to 60 in good health and CMV-seronegative.

The chain joins TRBV7-2 to TRBJ1-1; D might be TRBD1 (5 bases). The V end was cut by 2 bases, the J end by 11 bases, with 9 bases between. CDR3 size: 11 residues. The V gene's germline CDR1 is SGHTA and CDR2 FQGNSA. The CDR3 region is CASSLSGRAFF. Here the CDR3 DNA reads TGTGCCAGCAGCTTATCAGGGCGTGCTTTCTTT.

The genes are TRBV30 and TRBJ1-6, with D possibly matching TRBD1 (6 bases). V was pared by 4 bases and J by 7 bases, with 11 bases between. The CDR3 extends over 13 amino acids. Germline CDR1 reads GTSNPN; CDR2 reads SVGIG (reference sequence). CDR3 amino acids: CAWKGGGNSPLHF. In DNA form, the CDR3 reads TGTGCCTGGAAGGGAGGGGGGAATTCACCCCTCCACTTT.

The CDR3 DNA reads TGTGCCAGCAGCCAATCACTAATGGGCTACACCTTC. It specifies CASSQSLMGYTF. The chain couples TRBV16 to TRBJ1-2; D is unresolved. Germline V gene sequence: CDR1 KGHSY, CDR2 FQNENV. The CDR3 runs to 12 residues. V was trimmed by 0 bases and J by 8 bases, leaving 7 bases between them.

This clone has only a few counts. The chain couples TRBV5-4 to TRBJ2-7, with 8 bases fitting TRBD1. The ends lost 2 bases at V and 5 bases at J; junction bases unmatched: 3. The CDR3 runs 13 residues. Germline V gene lookup returns CDR1 SGHNT and CDR2 YYREEE (reference sequence). The chain's CDR3 is CASSFMTGDEQYF. The CDR3 bases are TGTGCCAGCAGCTTTATGACAGGGGACGAGCAGTACTTC.

The chain links TRBV28 to TRBJ2-1; no clear D. The length of the CDR3 is 14 residues. V dropped 5 bases and J dropped 9 bases, with 17 bases sitting between them. Germline assignment: CDR1 MDHEN and CDR2 SYDVKM. CDR3 DNA sequence: TGTGCCAGCAGTCAACCACTAAGAGCTCTTGAGCAGTTCTTC. Its translation is CASSQPLRALEQFF.

This chain joins TRBV7-3 and TRBJ2-5; tentatively, D is TRBD1 (5 bases). V was trimmed by 2 bases and J by 7 bases, leaving 14 bases between them. This CDR3 contains 14 residues. Germline-derived CDR1 and CDR2 are SGHTA and FQGTGA. CDR3 bases: TGTGCCAGCAGCTTAGGGCCAGGGTCTGCGACCCAGTACTTC. This encodes CASSLGPGSATQYF.

The chain combines TRBV5-1 with TRBJ2-3; D is possibly TRBD2 (6 bases). The V end was cut by 4 bases, the J end by 0 bases, with 9 bases between. There are 14 residues in the CDR3. Germline V gene data show CDR1 as SGHRS and CDR2 as YFSETQ. This CDR3 is CASSPGDSTDTQYF. Written as DNA, the CDR3 is TGCGCCAGCAGCCCGGGGGACAGCACAGATACGCAGTATTTT.

The rearrangement uses TRBV4-2 and TRBJ2-7; 11 positions agree with TRBD2. Germline V gene sequence: CDR1 LGHNA, CDR2 YNFKEQ. The CDR3 totals 18 residues. J lost 1 base, V lost 0 bases, and 8 bases had no gene match. The CDR3 sequence is CASSQELQLAGESYEQYF. CDR3 DNA: TGTGCCAGCAGCCAAGAATTGCAACTAGCGGGAGAGTCCTACGAGCAGTACTTC.

The chain uses TRBV6-5 and TRBJ1-1; a possible D gene is TRBD1 (5 bases). The CDR3 contains 15 residues. Germline V lookup: CDR1 MNHEY, CDR2 SVGAGI. The V and J ends lost 0 bases and 5 bases respectively, with 13 bases between them. The CDR3 loop reads CASSYSPGMRTEAFF. The CDR3 DNA sequence: TGTGCCAGCAGTTACTCCCCAGGGATGAGAACTGAAGCTTTCTTT.

V gene TRBV27 combines with J gene TRBJ1-5; D perhaps matches TRBD1 (6 bases). V was trimmed by 6 bases and J by 1 base, leaving 13 bases between them. This CDR3 is 15 amino acids long. Germline V gene sequence: CDR1 MNHEY, CDR2 SMNVEV (reference sequence). Here the CDR3 DNA reads TGTGCCAGCAGCATTACAGGGCTAAGCAATCAGCCCCAGCATTTT. It translates to CASSITGLSNQPQHF.

This clone was counted only a few times. The chain carries TRBV5-3 and TRBJ1-1; D remains unclear. TRBV5-3 is reported as an ORF; its role is uncertain. V was trimmed by 3 bases and J by 3 bases, leaving 12 bases between them. The CDR3 runs 14 residues. The CDR3 region is CARSSRKQDTEAFF. In DNA, the CDR3 is TGTGCCAGAAGCTCTAGAAAACAAGACACTGAAGCTTTCTTT.

The J gene is TRBJ2-3, the V gene TRBV4-1; TRBD2 aligns across 10 bases. The junction had 15 bases not matched to a gene; V was cut back by 4 bases and J by 5 bases. The CDR3 covers 18 residues. The germline CDR1 and CDR2 sequences are MGHRA and YSYEKL. The CDR3 protein is CASSRLPPLAGEKDTQYF. Written as DNA, the CDR3 is TGCGCCAGCAGCCGCCTCCCCCCCCTAGCGGGAGAGAAAGATACGCAGTATTTT.

The chain is built from TRBV15 and TRBJ1-1; possibly TRBD1 for D (6 bases). The germline V gene has CDR1 LNHNV and CDR2 YYDKDF (reference sequence). The germline V and J ends were trimmed by 7 bases and 7 bases, with 13 bases remaining between them. There are 12 residues in the CDR3. CDR3: CATTTGSLEAFF. The CDR3 DNA follows: TGTGCCACCACTACAGGGTCACTTGAAGCTTTCTTT.

This clone was found a few times. V usage is TRBV28 and J usage is TRBJ2-3, with 14 bases aligning to TRBD2. The V gene end was trimmed by 5 bases and the J gene end by 6 bases; junction bases not matched to a gene: 7. The length of the CDR3 is 16 residues. Germline V gene data show CDR1 as MDHEN and CDR2 as SYDVKM. CDR3 in amino acids: CASSGTSGGPGDTQYF. The DNA for the CDR3 is TGTGCCAGCAGTGGGACTAGCGGGGGACCCGGGGATACGCAGTATTTT.

This chain connects TRBV21-1 to TRBJ1-2. TRBV21-1 is annotated as a pseudogene. CDR3 length: 13 amino acids. The CDR3 bases are TGTGCCAGCGGTGGCGGGGCCGTATCTGGCTACACCTTC. It encodes CASGGGAVSGYTF.

This clone was recorded once. A read error may account for a junction end that differs from germline. The rearrangement links TRBV7-9 to TRBJ2-2; D call uncertain. The germline CDR1 and CDR2 sequences are SEHNR and FQNEAQ (reference sequence). This CDR3 spans 13 amino acids. The CDR3 region is CSSSSGDSGELFF. The DNA of the CDR3 is TGTTCCAGCAGTTCCGGTGATTCCGGGGAGCTGTTTTTT.

This sequence joins TRBV9 and TRBJ1-1; D unclear. Deletions cut 2 bases from V and 6 bases from J, with 20 bases between. The length of the CDR3 is 16 residues. Germline CDR1 SGDLS, CDR2 YYNGEE. CDR3 in amino acids: CASSVNWALEGSEAFF. The CDR3 DNA reads as TGTGCCAGCAGCGTTAATTGGGCCCTCGAGGGCTCTGAAGCTTTCTTT.

This clone is a singleton in its sample. The gene calls are TRBV10-3 and TRBJ2-7, with TRBD2 identical over 12 bases. V lost 4 bases and J lost 4; bases outside the gene matches: 5. This CDR3 comprises 15 residues. CDR1 and CDR2 from the germline V gene are ENHRY and SYGVKD. CDR3 residues: CAISGKLAGGYEQYF. CDR3 DNA sequence: TGTGCCATCAGTGGGAAACTAGCGGGAGGATACGAGCAGTACTTC.

To note about this clone: Other DNA sequences of this sample code for an identical CDR3. The chain recombines TRBV27 with TRBJ2-7; TRBD2 matches at 7 bases. CDR1 is MNHEY and CDR2 is SMNVEV in the germline V gene (reference sequence). The CDR3 is 15 residues long. The J segment lost 3 bases and the V segment lost 3 bases, leaving 8 bases of the junction unmatched. Here the CDR3 reads CASSLTGGPFYEQYF. In DNA form, the CDR3 reads TGTGCCAGCAGTTTGACGGGAGGCCCATTCTACGAGCAGTACTTC.

This chain joins TRBV5-1 and TRBJ2-2, with D possibly TRBD1 on 6 matching bases. Trimming cost V 5 bases and J 5 bases, with 10 bases left between them. The CDR3 consists of 13 residues. CDR1 is SGHRS and CDR2 is YFSETQ in the germline V gene. The CDR3 DNA reads TGCGCCAGCAGAACAGGGAATACCGGGGAGCTGTTTTTT. It specifies CASRTGNTGELFF.

This sequence joins TRBV6-5 and TRBJ1-3; tentatively, D is TRBD1 (6 bases). Germline values: CDR1 MNHEY, CDR2 SVGAGI. The V end lost 5 bases, the J end lost 1 base, and 9 bases lay between the germline ends. The CDR3 contains 14 residues. The CDR3 sequence is CASSRTVSGNTIYF. CDR3 nucleotides: TGTGCCAGCAGTCGGACAGTTTCTGGAAACACCATATATTTT.

This chain connects TRBV5-6 to TRBJ2-5; 8 bases line up with TRBD2. The CDR3 has 12 residues. CDR1 is SGHDT and CDR2 is YYEEEE in the germline V gene. Trimming cost V 6 bases and J 4 bases; bases outside gene matches: 2. CDR3 loop: CASTLAGETQYF. The CDR3 nucleotides read TGTGCCAGCACCCTAGCGGGAGAGACCCAGTACTTC.

The genes are TRBV6-6 and TRBJ2-1, with D tentatively TRBD1 (6 bases). V was shortened by 5 bases and J by 4 bases, with 15 bases between the two germline ends. The CDR3 spans 15 residues. From germline, CDR1 is MNHNY and CDR2 SVGAGI (reference sequence). CDR3 DNA: TGTGCCAGCAGTCGTGGACAGAGGCCGTACAATGAGCAGTTCTTC. This codes for CASSRGQRPYNEQFF.

As regards this clone: At one end, the junction sequence differs from germline, possibly due to a read error. The J gene is TRBJ2-7, the V gene TRBV7-9; the match to TRBD2 covers 7 bases. The CDR3 covers 18 residues. CDR1 is SEHNR and CDR2 is FQNEAQ in the germline V gene (reference sequence). The CDR3 DNA reads TGTTCCAGCAGCTTAAGCGGCACTAGCGTTCTCCAGGGTTACGAGCAGTACTTC. Amino acid sequence: CSSSLSGTSVLQGYEQYF.

The chain combines TRBV7-3 with TRBJ2-7; 7 nucleotides agree with TRBD1. Germline V lookup: CDR1 SGHTA, CDR2 FQGTGA. V lost 10 bases and J lost 3; bases outside the gene matches: 12. CDR3 size: 14 residues. The CDR3 loop reads CAIRYDRVVYEQYF. For the CDR3, the DNA is TGTGCCATCCGATACGACAGGGTAGTCTACGAGCAGTACTTC.

This chain links TRBV5-5 with TRBJ1-1; possible D gene TRBD1, 5 bases. With 5 bases removed from V and 4 bases from J, the gap between germline ends came to 15 bases. In germline, CDR1 is SGHKS, CDR2 YYEKEE (reference sequence). This CDR3 region has 14 residues. The CDR3 nucleotides are TGTGCCAGCAGTTTGAGGGGATGGGGCACTGAAGCTTTCTTT. It encodes CASSLRGWGTEAFF. Drawing the rest from reference TRBV5-5 and TRBJ1-1, the complete variable domain is DAGVTQSPTHLIKTRGQQVTLRCSPISGHKSVSWYQQVLGQGPQFIFQYYEKEERGRGNFPDRFSARQFPNYSSELNVNALLLGDSALYLCASSLRGWGTEAFFGQGTRLTVV.

The CDR3 loop is CASSPGLPEAFF. CDR3 coding DNA: TGCGCCAGCAGCCCAGGACTGCCTGAAGCTTTCTTT. The chain recombines TRBV5-1 with TRBJ1-1; no clear D gene. CDR3 length: 12 residues. Trimming removed 4 bases at V and 6 bases at J, with 10 bases between. Germline CDR1 is SGHRS and CDR2 is YFSETQ.